These T cell receptor beta chains were read from a single sample in a study of cytomegalovirus exposure and HLA in healthy donors. The method was immunoSEQ multiplex PCR; TCRdb's version includes in-frame clones alone and lacks a portion of them. This sample has 150,000 to 200,000 clones, with roughly nine tenths found just once. Sequenced input: PBMCs. The source of these receptors is a man aged 18 to 30 in good health and CMV-seropositive. The CDR3 runs from the conserved cysteine through the conserved F or W. A D gene is named only where the DNA matches it firmly. Rows may omit the clone size; those that give it use once, few, many or a size class.

V gene: TRBV7-3; J gene: TRBJ2-3; D gene: TRBD2; clone size: .; CDR3 DNA: TGTGCCAGCAGCTTAACGGGGCGGGAGGGCCGAGATACGCAGTATTTT; CDR3 protein: CASSLTGREGRDTQYF
V gene: TRBV6-5; J gene: TRBJ2-4; D gene: .; clone size: .; CDR3 DNA: TGTGCCAGCAGTTACGGTGGAGGCAACATTCAGTACTTC; CDR3 protein: CASSYGGGNIQYF
V gene: TRBV4-2; J gene: TRBJ1-5; D gene: .; clone size: few; CDR3 DNA: TGTGCCAGCAGCCAAGACGGACAGACAAATCAGCCCCAGCATTTT; CDR3 protein: CASSQDGQTNQPQHF
V gene: TRBV28; J gene: TRBJ2-7; D gene: TRBD2; clone size: .; CDR3 DNA: TGTGCCAGCAGCTCAACCACCGCGGGGGCCTACGAGCAGTACTTC; CDR3 protein: CASSSTTAGAYEQYF
V gene: TRBV12-5; J gene: TRBJ2-2; D gene: TRBD2; clone size: once; CDR3 DNA: TGTGCTAGTGGTACGGGACTAAGCGGGAGTTCGTACACCGGGGAGCTGTTTTTT; CDR3 protein: CASGTGLSGSSYTGELFF
V gene: TRBV9; J gene: TRBJ2-7; D gene: TRBD2; clone size: .; CDR3 DNA: TGTGCCAGCAGCGTCGGGACTAGCGGGAGTGTCTACGAGCAGTACTTC; CDR3 protein: CASSVGTSGSVYEQYF
V gene: TRBV7-9; J gene: TRBJ2-2; D gene: .; clone size: .; CDR3 DNA: TGTGCCAGCAGCGGCGGGGTCAGGGTGTACACCGGGGAGCTGTTTTTT; CDR3 protein: CASSGGVRVYTGELFF
V gene: TRBV5-1; J gene: TRBJ2-5; D gene: TRBD2; clone size: .; CDR3 DNA: TGCGCCAGCAGCCCCGGCGGACTAGCGGGAGCAGGAGAGACCCAGTACTTC; CDR3 protein: CASSPGGLAGAGETQYF
V gene: TRBV15; J gene: TRBJ1-5; D gene: .; clone size: .; CDR3 DNA: TGTGCCACCAGCACAAACCCCCGGGATCAGCCCCAGCATTTT; CDR3 protein: CATSTNPRDQPQHF
V gene: TRBV6-5; J gene: TRBJ2-3; D gene: .; clone size: .; CDR3 DNA: TGTGCCAGCAGTTACACTGATCGAGGAGATACGCAGTATTTT; CDR3 protein: CASSYTDRGDTQYF
V gene: TRBV19; J gene: TRBJ2-1; D gene: .; clone size: .; CDR3 DNA: TGTGCCAGTAGTACCCTCCCGGAGGGGTATAAGTTCTTC; CDR3 protein: CASSTLPEGYKFF
V gene: TRBV15; J gene: TRBJ2-1; D gene: TRBD2; clone size: .; CDR3 DNA: TGTGCCACCAGCAGAGGGCGGGAGAAAACCTACAATGAGCAGTTCTTC; CDR3 protein: CATSRGREKTYNEQFF
V gene: TRBV7-9; J gene: TRBJ2-1; D gene: TRBD1; clone size: .; CDR3 DNA: TGTGCCAGCAGCGCCATACAGGGGGCTAGCTACAATGAGCAGTTCTTC; CDR3 protein: CASSAIQGASYNEQFF
V gene: TRBV5-1; J gene: TRBJ1-1; D gene: TRBD1; clone size: .; CDR3 DNA: TGCGCCAGCAGCGCGACAGGGTTCACTGAAGCTTTCTTT; CDR3 protein: CASSATGFTEAFF
V gene: TRBV7-9; J gene: TRBJ2-5; D gene: TRBD2; clone size: .; CDR3 DNA: TGTGCCAGCAGCTTAGTAACTAGCGGACAAGAGACCCAGTACTTC; CDR3 protein: CASSLVTSGQETQYF
V gene: TRBV11-2; J gene: TRBJ2-7; D gene: TRBD1; clone size: once; CDR3 DNA: TGTGCCAGCAGTGGGTACAGGGGGCGCGAGCAGTACTTC; CDR3 protein: CASSGYRGREQYF
V gene: TRBV6-6; J gene: TRBJ2-2; D gene: .; clone size: .; CDR3 DNA: TGTGCCAGCAGTTATACGTTGATCGGGGACACCGGGGAGCTGTTTTTT; CDR3 protein: CASSYTLIGDTGELFF
V gene: TRBV7-9; J gene: TRBJ2-5; D gene: TRBD2; clone size: .; CDR3 DNA: TGTGCCAGCAGCTCTGGACTAGCCCTAGCCCAAGAGACCCAGTACTTC; CDR3 protein: CASSSGLALAQETQYF
V gene: TRBV6-5; J gene: TRBJ2-7; D gene: .; clone size: once; CDR3 DNA: TGTGCCAGCAGTTACTCTTCTAGCGTAACCTACGAGCAGTACTTC; CDR3 protein: CASSYSSSVTYEQYF
V gene: TRBV9; J gene: TRBJ2-2; D gene: .; clone size: once; CDR3 DNA: TGTGCCAGCAGCGTAACTCGGGGGGCTAACACCGGGGAGCTGTTTTTT; CDR3 protein: CASSVTRGANTGELFF
V gene: TRBV7-6; J gene: TRBJ2-1; D gene: TRBD1; clone size: .; CDR3 DNA: TGTGCCAGCAGCACAGGGGGGAATGAGCAGTTCTTC; CDR3 protein: CASSTGGNEQFF
V gene: TRBV29-1; J gene: TRBJ2-1; D gene: TRBD2; clone size: once; CDR3 DNA: TGCAGCGTTGAACTAGCGGGAGGCTCCTACAATGAGCAGTTCTTC; CDR3 protein: CSVELAGGSYNEQFF
V gene: TRBV5-1; J gene: TRBJ2-7; D gene: TRBD1; clone size: .; CDR3 DNA: TGCGCCAGCAGCTTACCGGACAGGGACTACGAGCAGTACTTC; CDR3 protein: CASSLPDRDYEQYF
V gene: TRBV28; J gene: TRBJ2-1; D gene: .; clone size: .; CDR3 DNA: TGTGCCAGCAGTTCTGGACAGAGCTCCTACAATGAGCAGTTCTTC; CDR3 protein: CASSSGQSSYNEQFF
V gene: TRBV5-4; J gene: TRBJ2-5; D gene: TRBD2; clone size: .; CDR3 DNA: TGTGCCAGCAGCTTGGGAAGCGGGAGGGGCTTTGAGACCCAGTACTTC; CDR3 protein: CASSLGSGRGFETQYF
V gene: TRBV4-1; J gene: TRBJ1-2; D gene: .; clone size: .; CDR3 DNA: TGCGCCAGCAGCCAAGAAATGGACAGAGTTTATGGCTACACCTTC; CDR3 protein: CASSQEMDRVYGYTF
V gene: TRBV5-4; J gene: TRBJ2-3; D gene: .; clone size: .; CDR3 DNA: TGTGCCAGCAGCAGGGGGGGAACTGGTGTTATAGATACGCAGTATTTT; CDR3 protein: CASSRGGTGVIDTQYF
V gene: TRBV9; J gene: TRBJ2-3; D gene: TRBD2; clone size: .; CDR3 DNA: TGTGCCAGCAGCGTACGGGGGGTCGCAGATACGCAGTATTTT; CDR3 protein: CASSVRGVADTQYF
V gene: TRBV28; J gene: TRBJ2-1; D gene: TRBD2; clone size: .; CDR3 DNA: TGTGCCAGCAGTCCATCCCTAGCGGGGCTACAGCAGTTCTTC; CDR3 protein: CASSPSLAGLQQFF
V gene: TRBV4-1; J gene: TRBJ2-1; D gene: .; clone size: .; CDR3 DNA: TGCGCCAGCAGCCCCGGGACTCTACAACAGCAGTTCTTC; CDR3 protein: CASSPGTLQQQFF
V gene: TRBV7-3; J gene: TRBJ2-3; D gene: TRBD2; clone size: .; CDR3 DNA: TGTGCCAGCAGCTTATTCCTAGCGGGAGTGACAGATACGCAGTATTTT; CDR3 protein: CASSLFLAGVTDTQYF
V gene: TRBV18; J gene: TRBJ2-5; D gene: .; clone size: .; CDR3 DNA: TGTGCCAGCTCACCATCGTACGGAGACCAAGAGACCCAGTACTTC; CDR3 protein: CASSPSYGDQETQYF
V gene: TRBV27; J gene: TRBJ2-7; D gene: TRBD2; clone size: .; CDR3 DNA: TGTGCCAGCAGTTTAAACGGGAGGTCCTACGAGCAGTACTTC; CDR3 protein: CASSLNGRSYEQYF
V gene: TRBV5-1; J gene: TRBJ2-1; D gene: .; clone size: .; CDR3 DNA: TGCGCCAGCAGCCCCGGCAGGGCTGGGTCTGAGCAGTTCTTC; CDR3 protein: CASSPGRAGSEQFF